The subject of this entry is one T cell receptor beta chain. Its antigen is unknown. No base quality information exists; no much larger clone differs at one position. The collaborating institutions used their own protocols to collect whole blood in K2EDTA tubes. For TCRbeta analysis, collaborators shipped samples as frozen whole blood, isolated PBMCs, or DNA extracted from either of those sample types. TCRbeta CDR3 regions were amplified from genomic DNA by means of the immunoSEQ Assay, a bias-controlled multiplex PCR. The original pipeline was this. Within the assay, amplification of reference gene primers was used to estimate how many nucleated cells each sample contained. Sequence reads were collapsed and filtered to measure the absolute abundance of every unique TCRbeta CDR3 rearrangement. Productive Simpson clonality was computed per sample as the square root of Simpson's diversity index over productive rearrangements. TCRdb limited this immuneACCESS table to in-frame rearrangements with V and J called. A share of clones is missing; checked studies link under half to unresolved V genes, and the rest is unexplained. V, J and clone size are those of that table, while D and trimming were read from the DNA. This sample comprises roughly 70,000 clones, approximately 91% of them detected only once. The ten biggest clones cover roughly 3.9% of the sample.

The CDR3 covers 16 residues, taking in both the cysteine and the phenylalanine. Just CDR3 DNA is preserved here, 48 bases in frame from base 1. V and J are trimmed by 6 bases and 7 bases, and the gene matches miss 10 bases of the junction. Sequences MGHRA (CDR1) and YSYEKL (CDR2) are obtained from the germline V gene. This entry belongs to a study of blood T cell repertoires in COVID-19 (dated by TCRdb to the early 2020s). Background for the entire study: The collaborator samples originated in the United States, Italy and Spain and spanned the acute and convalescent phases of COVID-19. The material from the prospective study consisted of cDNA or gDNA derived from T cells, B-cell-depleted T cells, or PBMCs. Where available, HLA class I and class II types were taken from metadata supplied by the sample provider and were not determined by assay-based typing. Nearly every sample came with metadata listing a de-identified subject ID, COVID-19 status, age in years and sex. The repertoires were released in a freely available public database intended as a resource for research on the immune response to SARS-CoV-2. Samples came from the ongoing ImmuneRACE study (first 160 participants) plus 1,254 subjects from 6 global collaborators. Subjects who had been exposed to COVID-19, were actively infected with it, or had recovered from it provided the deeply sampled blood TCRbeta repertoires that made up the dataset. The study at large found these results: The quantity of clinical and demographic metadata differed by source and by participant and was supplied without curation.

The sequence joins TRBV4-1 to TRBJ1-4, with 11 junctional bases fitting TRBD1. The origin of this receptor is a man between 65 and 85 years old with acute or convalescent COVID-19. Sequenced sample: peripheral blood. Read as DNA, the sequence is TGCGCCAGCAGGAGCACCTACGGGACAGGGGGTGAAAAACTGTTTTTT. Its coded protein is CASRSTYGTGGEKLFF.